The clone carrying this T cell receptor beta chain was detected only a few times. What it binds is unknown. This record belongs to a study of cytomegalovirus exposure and HLA in healthy donors. Broader study findings: Both high specificity and high sensitivity reportedly marked the classifier's diagnosis of cytomegalovirus status.

The PCR had 60 Vbeta and 13 Jbeta primers. Using immunoSEQ multiplex PCR, the repertoire was profiled, and TCRdb retains in-frame clones only, with some absent. The repertoire holds 150,000 to 200,000 clones, 75% to 90% seen once, with roughly 2% in the top ten. The receptor's source is a woman under 30 in good health and CMV-seronegative. Sequencing input: PBMCs.

The CDR3 reads CASSTGRGRGTNEKLFF. CDR3 DNA sequence: TGTGCCAGCAGCACGGGACGGGGACGGGGGACTAATGAAAAACTGTTTTTT. The chain combines TRBV7-9 with TRBJ1-4, with D possibly TRBD1 on 5 matching bases. CDR3 length equals 17 residues. The germline V and J ends were trimmed by 5 bases and 2 bases, with 18 bases remaining between them. CDR1 is SEHNR, CDR2 FQNEAQ, per germline (reference sequence).